This paragraph covers one T cell receptor (beta chain) sequence. Original handling: Amplifying reference gene primers gave estimates of nucleated cell counts. Profiling relied on immunoSEQ multiplex PCR, and the TCRdb table lists in-frame clones only, not all of them. That table supplies the V and J calls and clone size; D and trimming were determined from the DNA. The sample includes around 190,000 clones, nearly 90% seen only once; the top ten take 1.9%. These data belong to a study of blood T cell repertoires in COVID-19. Study context: Samples representing acute and convalescent COVID-19 were sourced from the United States, Italy and Spain. Sources were T cells, B-cell-depleted T cells, or PBMCs; the material itself was cDNA or gDNA.

Looked up from germline, CDR1 is SGDLS and CDR2 is YYNGEE. V lost 1 base and J lost 0, with 5 bases in between. The CDR3 spans 14 residues. The source is a man aged 18 to 35 who had recovered from COVID-19. The rearrangement joins TRBV9 to TRBJ2-1; D remains ambiguous. The sequenced sample consisted of peripheral blood. In nucleotides, the CDR3 is TGTGCCAGCAGCGTATTCAGCTCCTACAATGAGCAGTTCTTC. As protein: CASSVFSSYNEQFF.